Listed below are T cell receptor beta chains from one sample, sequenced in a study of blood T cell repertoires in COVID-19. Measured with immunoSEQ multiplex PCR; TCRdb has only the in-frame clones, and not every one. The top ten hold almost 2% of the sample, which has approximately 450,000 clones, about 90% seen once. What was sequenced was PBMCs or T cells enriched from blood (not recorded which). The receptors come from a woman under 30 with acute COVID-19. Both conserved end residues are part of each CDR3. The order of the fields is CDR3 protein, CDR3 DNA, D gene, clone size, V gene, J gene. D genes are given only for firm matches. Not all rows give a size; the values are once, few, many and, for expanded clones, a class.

CASSPMQGMGATNEKLFF	TGTGCCAGCAGCCCAATGCAGGGTATGGGTGCAACTAATGAAAAACTGTTTTTT	-	-	TRBV7-2	TRBJ1-4
CSVSRTGDYEQYF	TGCAGCGTTAGTCGGACAGGCGACTACGAGCAGTACTTC	TRBD1	-	TRBV29-1	TRBJ2-7
CASSLGQGYRSPLHF	TGTGCCAGCAGCTTAGGACAGGGCTATAGGTCACCCCTCCACTTT	TRBD1	-	TRBV7-2	TRBJ1-6
CATSRDRLAGGTHEQYF	TGTGCCACCAGCAGAGATCGTCTAGCGGGAGGAACCCACGAGCAGTACTTC	TRBD2	-	TRBV15	TRBJ2-7
CASSWDRGRLSDTF	TGTGCCAGCAGTTGGGACAGGGGGCGCTTGTCCGACACCTTC	TRBD1	-	TRBV28	TRBJ1-2
CASSNRVGSNEKLFF	TGTGCCAGCAGTAACAGGGTGGGAAGTAATGAAAAACTGTTTTTT	-	-	TRBV3-1/TRBV3-2	TRBJ1-4
CASSEARGSYNEQFF	TGTGCCAGCAGTGAAGCGCGCGGGAGCTACAATGAGCAGTTCTTC	TRBD2	-	TRBV2	TRBJ2-1
CASSFGTGVGYTF	TGTGCCAGCAGTTTCGGGACAGGGGTCGGCTACACCTTC	TRBD1	-	TRBV27	TRBJ1-2
CSVGRSATYEQYF	TGCAGCGTTGGGCGGTCTGCAACCTACGAGCAGTACTTC	-	-	TRBV29-1	TRBJ2-7
CASSEGRQGTSSGNTIYF	TGTGCCAGCAGTGAGGGACGACAGGGTACTAGCTCTGGAAACACCATATATTTT	TRBD1	-	TRBV25-1	TRBJ1-3
CASSWTSGTGELFF	TGTGCCAGCAGCTGGACTAGCGGCACCGGGGAGCTGTTTTTT	TRBD2	once	TRBV7-2	TRBJ2-2
CASSLRAGYSTNEQFF	TGTGCCAGCAGTTTACGGGCGGGTTATTCTACAAATGAGCAGTTCTTC	-	-	TRBV28	TRBJ2-1
CASSLGQVEAFF	TGTGCCAGCAGCTTGGGGCAGGTTGAAGCTTTCTTT	-	-	TRBV5-4	TRBJ1-1
CAWTPASGRTDTQYF	TGTGCCTGGACTCCGGCTAGCGGGAGGACAGATACGCAGTATTTT	TRBD2	-	TRBV30	TRBJ2-3
CASTPFRGPDTQYF	TGTGCCAGCACCCCGTTCAGGGGACCAGATACGCAGTATTTT	-	-	TRBV5-6	TRBJ2-3
CASSQQNYGYTF	TGTGCCAGCAGCCAACAGAACTATGGCTACACCTTC	-	-	TRBV3-1/TRBV3-2	TRBJ1-2
CASSLSPGGEAFF	TGTGCCAGCAGTTTATCCCCAGGGGGCGAAGCTTTCTTT	TRBD1	-	TRBV28	TRBJ1-1
CASSPVNRGPAGTQYF	TGTGCCAGCAGTCCGGTTAACAGGGGGCCCGCAGGGACCCAGTACTTC	TRBD1	-	TRBV6-2/TRBV6-3	TRBJ2-5
CASSLAGQGNIQYF	TGTGCCAGCAGCTTAGCGGGACAGGGAAACATTCAGTACTTC	TRBD1	-	TRBV7-9	TRBJ2-4
CASSHGSIAGDTQYF	TGTGCCAGCAGCCACGGTTCTATAGCCGGCGATACGCAGTATTTT	-	-	TRBV7-9	TRBJ2-3
CATGLAGGPVPYNEQFF	TGTGCCACCGGACTAGCGGGAGGGCCGGTTCCCTACAATGAGCAGTTCTTC	TRBD2	-	TRBV28	TRBJ2-1
CASSFGGTGANTEAFF	TGTGCCAGCAGTTTCGGGGGGACAGGGGCGAACACTGAAGCTTTCTTT	TRBD1	-	TRBV28	TRBJ1-1
CASSQSTGAFYEQYF	TGCGCCAGCAGCCAGAGCACAGGGGCATTCTACGAGCAGTACTTC	TRBD1	few	TRBV4-1	TRBJ2-7
CAISGRFMVHEQYF	TGTGCCATCTCCGGGAGGTTTATGGTGCACGAGCAGTACTTC	TRBD2	few	TRBV10-3	TRBJ2-7
CASSFPEGSGRAGNEQFF	TGTGCCAGCAGCTTCCCCGAGGGGAGCGGGAGGGCCGGCAATGAGCAGTTCTTC	TRBD2	few	TRBV11-2	TRBJ2-1
CASSGRTTDTQYF	TGTGCCAGCAGCGGGAGGACCACAGATACGCAGTATTTT	TRBD2	-	TRBV27	TRBJ2-3
CASSLVGAGEAFF	TGTGCCAGCAGCTTAGTGGGGGCAGGGGAAGCTTTCTTT	-	-	TRBV7-9	TRBJ1-1
CASSGGQGIDEQYF	TGTGCCAGCAGCGGGGGACAGGGGATCGACGAGCAGTACTTC	TRBD1	-	TRBV9	TRBJ2-7
CASSLFGTQGYEQYF	TGTGCCAGCAGTTTATTCGGGACTCAAGGCTACGAGCAGTACTTC	-	-	TRBV27	TRBJ2-7
CASSRQGAGNTIYF	TGTGCCAGTAGCCGACAGGGGGCTGGAAACACCATATATTTT	TRBD1	-	TRBV19	TRBJ1-3
CASSPDRGVSPLHF	TGTGCCAGCAGCCCGGACAGGGGTGTCTCACCCCTCCACTTT	TRBD1	few	TRBV5-4	TRBJ1-6
CASSFNQGPATNEKLFF	TGTGCCAGCAGTTTCAATCAGGGCCCTGCAACTAATGAAAAACTGTTTTTT	-	-	TRBV2	TRBJ1-4
CASAGLAGGEQYF	TGTGCCAGCGCGGGACTAGCGGGAGGTGAGCAGTACTTC	TRBD2	few	TRBV28	TRBJ2-7
CASSSPGHRNQPQHF	TGTGCCAGCAGCTCTCCGGGACACCGCAATCAGCCCCAGCATTTT	-	-	TRBV21-1	TRBJ1-5
CSVASGTKLYEQYF	TGCAGCGTTGCCTCCGGGACAAAACTCTACGAGCAGTACTTC	-	-	TRBV29-1	TRBJ2-7
CASSLGSGGNYGYTF	TGTGCCAGCAGTTTAGGTTCAGGGGGCAACTATGGCTACACCTTC	TRBD1	-	TRBV28	TRBJ1-2
CASMRQGGKPLYEQYF	TGTGCCAGCATGAGGCAGGGCGGGAAACCCCTCTACGAGCAGTACTTC	-	-	TRBV27	TRBJ2-7